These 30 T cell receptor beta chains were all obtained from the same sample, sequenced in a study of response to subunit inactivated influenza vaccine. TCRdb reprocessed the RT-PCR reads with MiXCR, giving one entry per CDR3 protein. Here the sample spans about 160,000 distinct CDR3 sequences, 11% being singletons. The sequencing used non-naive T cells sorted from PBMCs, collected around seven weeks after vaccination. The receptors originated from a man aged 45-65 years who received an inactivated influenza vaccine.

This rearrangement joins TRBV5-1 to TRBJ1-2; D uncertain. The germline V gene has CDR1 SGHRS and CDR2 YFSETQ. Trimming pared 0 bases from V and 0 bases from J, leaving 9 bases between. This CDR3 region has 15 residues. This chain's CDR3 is CASSLDGRTNYGYTF. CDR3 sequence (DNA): TGCGCCAGCAGCTTGGATGGCCGGACTAACTATGGCTACACCTTC.

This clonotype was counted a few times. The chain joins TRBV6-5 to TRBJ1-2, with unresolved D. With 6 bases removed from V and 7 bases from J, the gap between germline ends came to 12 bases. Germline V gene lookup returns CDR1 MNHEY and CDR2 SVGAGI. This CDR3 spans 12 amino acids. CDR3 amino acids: CASRQQIGGYTF. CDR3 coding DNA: TGTGCCAGCAGGCAGCAAATCGGTGGCTACACCTTC.

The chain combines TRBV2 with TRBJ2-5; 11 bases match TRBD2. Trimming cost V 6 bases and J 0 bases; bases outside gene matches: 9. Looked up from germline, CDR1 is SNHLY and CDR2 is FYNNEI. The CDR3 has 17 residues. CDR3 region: CASSPGLADSNQETQYF. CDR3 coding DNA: TGTGCCAGCAGCCCGGGACTAGCGGACTCCAACCAAGAGACCCAGTACTTC.

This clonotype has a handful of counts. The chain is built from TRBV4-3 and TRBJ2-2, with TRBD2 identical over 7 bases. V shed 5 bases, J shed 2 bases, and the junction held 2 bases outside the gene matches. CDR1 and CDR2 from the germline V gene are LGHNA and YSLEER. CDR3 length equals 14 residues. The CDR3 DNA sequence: TGCGCCAGCAGCGCGGGGGTCAACACCGGGGAGCTGTTTTTT. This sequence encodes CASSAGVNTGELFF.

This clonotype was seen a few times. CDR3 in amino acids: CSVSPGIFGTDTQYF. CDR3 coding DNA: TGCAGCGTTTCTCCCGGGATTTTCGGGACAGATACGCAGTATTTT. The V call is TRBV29-1, the J call TRBJ2-3, with TRBD2 as a possible D gene (5 bases). The V gene lost 5 bases and the J gene lost 3 bases, with 18 bases spanning the gap. The CDR3 is 15 amino acids. Germline CDR1 and CDR2: SQVTM and ANQGSEA.

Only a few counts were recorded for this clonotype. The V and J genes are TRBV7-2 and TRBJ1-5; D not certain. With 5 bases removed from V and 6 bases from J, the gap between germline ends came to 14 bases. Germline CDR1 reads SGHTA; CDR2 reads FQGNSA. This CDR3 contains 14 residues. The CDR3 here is CASSPAWAGQPQHF. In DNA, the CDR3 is TGTGCCAGCAGCCCAGCCTGGGCAGGTCAGCCCCAGCATTTT. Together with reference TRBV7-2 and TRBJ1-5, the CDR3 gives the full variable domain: GAGVSQSPSNKVTEKGKDVELRCDPISGHTALYWYRQSLGQGLEFLIYFQGNSAPDKSGLPSDRFSAERTGGSVSTLTIQRTQQEDSAVYLCASSPAWAGQPQHFGDGTRLSIL.

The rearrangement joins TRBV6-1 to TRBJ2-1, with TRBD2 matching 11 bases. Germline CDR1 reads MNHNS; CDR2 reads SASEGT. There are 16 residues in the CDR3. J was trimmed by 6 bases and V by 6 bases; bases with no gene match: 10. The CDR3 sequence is CASRLRGTSGINEQFF. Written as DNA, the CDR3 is TGTGCCAGCAGGCTACGAGGGACTAGCGGAATCAATGAGCAGTTCTTC.

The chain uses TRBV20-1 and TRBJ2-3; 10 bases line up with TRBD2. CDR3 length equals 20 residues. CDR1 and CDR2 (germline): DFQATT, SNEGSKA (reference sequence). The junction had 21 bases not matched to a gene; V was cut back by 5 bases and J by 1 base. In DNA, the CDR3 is TGCAGTGCTCAAAAGGAGCCGGGACTAGCGAAACCTGGAGGCACAGATACGCAGTATTTT. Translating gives CSAQKEPGLAKPGGTDTQYF.

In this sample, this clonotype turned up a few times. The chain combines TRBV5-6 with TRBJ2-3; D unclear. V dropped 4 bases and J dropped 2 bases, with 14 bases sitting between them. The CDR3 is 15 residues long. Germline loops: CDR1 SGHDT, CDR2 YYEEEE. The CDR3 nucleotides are TGTGCCAGCAGCCGGGTAAAGGCGGCCACAGATACGCAGTATTTT. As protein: CASSRVKAATDTQYF.

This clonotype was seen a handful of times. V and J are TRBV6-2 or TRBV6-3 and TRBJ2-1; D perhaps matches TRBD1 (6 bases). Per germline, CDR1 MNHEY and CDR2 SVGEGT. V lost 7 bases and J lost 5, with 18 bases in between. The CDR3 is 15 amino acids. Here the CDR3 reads CASTTPGTPNNEQFF. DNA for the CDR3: TGTGCCAGCACGACCCCCGGGACACCAAACAATGAGCAGTTCTTC.

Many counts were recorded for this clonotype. In DNA form, the CDR3 reads TGCAGTGCCAAGGACAGGGCCTCGTATGGCTACACCTTC. Its translation is CSAKDRASYGYTF. The V call is TRBV20-1, the J call TRBJ1-2; 8 bases are a match to TRBD1. CDR1 DFQATT and CDR2 SNEGSKA come from the germline V gene (reference sequence). This CDR3 has 13 residues. Trimming cost V 6 bases and J 5 bases; bases outside gene matches: 8.

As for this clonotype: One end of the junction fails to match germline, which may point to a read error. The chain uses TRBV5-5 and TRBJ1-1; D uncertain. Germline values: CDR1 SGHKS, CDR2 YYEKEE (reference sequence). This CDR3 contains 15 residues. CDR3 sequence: CASSLEWSLNTEASF. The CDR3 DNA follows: TGTGCCAGCAGCTTGGAGTGGAGCCTGAACACTGAAGCTTCCTTT.

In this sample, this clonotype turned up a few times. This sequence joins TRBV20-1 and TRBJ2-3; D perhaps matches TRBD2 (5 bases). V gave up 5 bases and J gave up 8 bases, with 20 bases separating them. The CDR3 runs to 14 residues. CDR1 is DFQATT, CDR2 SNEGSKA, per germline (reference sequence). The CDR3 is CSAPDPYSEGTQYF. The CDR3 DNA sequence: TGCAGTGCTCCGGACCCCTACTCCGAGGGTACGCAGTATTTT.

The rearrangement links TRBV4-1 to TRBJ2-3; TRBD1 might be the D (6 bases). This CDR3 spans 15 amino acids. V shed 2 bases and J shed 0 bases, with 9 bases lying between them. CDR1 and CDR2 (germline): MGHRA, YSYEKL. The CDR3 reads CASSQFGQSTDTQYF. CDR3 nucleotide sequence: TGCGCCAGCAGCCAATTTGGACAGAGCACAGATACGCAGTATTTT.

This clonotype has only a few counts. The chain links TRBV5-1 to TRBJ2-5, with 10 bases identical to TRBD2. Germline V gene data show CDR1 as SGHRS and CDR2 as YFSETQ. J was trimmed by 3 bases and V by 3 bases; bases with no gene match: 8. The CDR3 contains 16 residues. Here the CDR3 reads CASSWGSGGEKETQYF. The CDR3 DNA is TGCGCCAGCAGCTGGGGGAGCGGGGGGGAGAAAGAGACCCAGTACTTC.

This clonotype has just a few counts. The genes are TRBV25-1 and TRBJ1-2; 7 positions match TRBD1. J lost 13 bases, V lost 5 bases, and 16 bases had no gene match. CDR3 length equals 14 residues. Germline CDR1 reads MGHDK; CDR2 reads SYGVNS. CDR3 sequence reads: CASSPQDRSVAGTF. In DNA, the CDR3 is TGTGCCAGCAGTCCCCAGGACAGGTCGGTGGCTGGCACCTTC.

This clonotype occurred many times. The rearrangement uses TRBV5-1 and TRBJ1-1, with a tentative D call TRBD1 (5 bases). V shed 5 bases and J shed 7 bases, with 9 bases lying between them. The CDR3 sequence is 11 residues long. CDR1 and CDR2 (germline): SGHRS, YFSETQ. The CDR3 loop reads CASSYQGEAFF. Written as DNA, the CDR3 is TGCGCCAGCAGTTACCAGGGTGAAGCTTTCTTT. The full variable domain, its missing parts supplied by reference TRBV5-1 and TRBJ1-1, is KAGVTQTPRYLIKTRGQQVTLSCSPISGHRSVSWYQQTPGQGLQFLFEYFSETQRNKGNFPGRFSGRQFSNSRSEMNVSTLELGDSALYLCASSYQGEAFFGQGTRLTVV.

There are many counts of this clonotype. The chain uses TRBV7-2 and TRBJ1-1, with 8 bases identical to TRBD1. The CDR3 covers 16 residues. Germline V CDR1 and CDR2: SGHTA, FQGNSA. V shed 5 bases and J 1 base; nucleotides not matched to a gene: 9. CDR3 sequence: CASSDPGGRENTEAFF. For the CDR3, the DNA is TGTGCCAGCAGCGACCCAGGGGGCCGAGAGAACACTGAAGCTTTCTTT.

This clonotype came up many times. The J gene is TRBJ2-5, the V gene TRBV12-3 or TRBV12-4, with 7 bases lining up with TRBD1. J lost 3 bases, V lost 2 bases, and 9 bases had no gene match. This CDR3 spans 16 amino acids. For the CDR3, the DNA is TGTGCCAGCAGTTTACAGCCGACAGGGTTCAAAGAGACCCAGTACTTC. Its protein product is CASSLQPTGFKETQYF.

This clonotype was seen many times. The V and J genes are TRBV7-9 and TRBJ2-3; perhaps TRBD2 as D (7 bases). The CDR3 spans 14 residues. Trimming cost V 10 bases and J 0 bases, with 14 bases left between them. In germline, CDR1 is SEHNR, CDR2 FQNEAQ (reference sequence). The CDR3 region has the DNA TGTGCCACAAGGGGGGGCCAAAGCACAGATACGCAGTATTTT. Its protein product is CATRGGQSTDTQYF. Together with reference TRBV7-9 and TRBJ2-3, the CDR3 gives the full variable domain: DTGVSQNPRHKITKRGQNVTFRCDPISEHNRLYWYRQTLGQGPEFLTYFQNEAQLEKSRLLSDRFSAERPKGSFSTLEIQRTEQGDSAMYLCATRGGQSTDTQYFGPGTRLTVL.

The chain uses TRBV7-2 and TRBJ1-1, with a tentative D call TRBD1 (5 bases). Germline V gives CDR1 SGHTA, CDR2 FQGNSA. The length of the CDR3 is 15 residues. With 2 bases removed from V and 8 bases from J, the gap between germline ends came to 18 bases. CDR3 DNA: TGTGCCAGCAGCTTAAGGTTTGGGGACGCCTTGGAAGCTTTCTTT. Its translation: CASSLRFGDALEAFF.

This CDR3 reads CSVGGTTNYGYTF. As DNA, the CDR3 is TGCAGCGTTGGGGGAACTACTAACTATGGCTACACCTTC. V usage is TRBV29-1 and J usage is TRBJ1-2, with D hard to call. CDR1 SQVTM and CDR2 ANQGSEA come from the germline V gene. The CDR3 totals 13 residues. The V end was cut by 4 bases, the J end by 0 bases, with 9 bases between.

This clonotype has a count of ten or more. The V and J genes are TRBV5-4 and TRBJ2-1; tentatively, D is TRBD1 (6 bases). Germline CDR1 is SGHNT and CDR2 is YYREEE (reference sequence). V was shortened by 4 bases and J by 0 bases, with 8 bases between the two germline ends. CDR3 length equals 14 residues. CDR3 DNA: TGTGCCAGCAGCAGGGGGAGCTCCTACAATGAGCAGTTCTTC. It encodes CASSRGSSYNEQFF.

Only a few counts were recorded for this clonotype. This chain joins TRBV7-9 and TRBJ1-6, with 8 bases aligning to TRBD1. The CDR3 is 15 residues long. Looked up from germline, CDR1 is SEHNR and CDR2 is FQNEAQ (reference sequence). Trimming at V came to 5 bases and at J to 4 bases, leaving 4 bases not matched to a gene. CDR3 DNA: TGTGCCAGCAGCCCCGGGACAGGTTATAATTCACCCCTCCACTTT. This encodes CASSPGTGYNSPLHF.

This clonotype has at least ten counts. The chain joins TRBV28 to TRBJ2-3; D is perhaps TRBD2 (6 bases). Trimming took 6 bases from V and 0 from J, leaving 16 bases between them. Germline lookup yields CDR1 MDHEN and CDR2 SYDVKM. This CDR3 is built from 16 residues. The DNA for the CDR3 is TGTGCCAGCAGCACCGGGACTCAACTTAGCACAGATACGCAGTATTTT. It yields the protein CASSTGTQLSTDTQYF.

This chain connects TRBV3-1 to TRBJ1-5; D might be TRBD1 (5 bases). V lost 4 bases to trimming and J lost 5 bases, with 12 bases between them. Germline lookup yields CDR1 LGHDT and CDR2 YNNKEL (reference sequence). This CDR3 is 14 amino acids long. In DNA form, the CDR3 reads TGTGCCAGCAGCCCGGGGGAAGGCGATCAGCCCCAGCATTTT. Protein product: CASSPGEGDQPQHF.

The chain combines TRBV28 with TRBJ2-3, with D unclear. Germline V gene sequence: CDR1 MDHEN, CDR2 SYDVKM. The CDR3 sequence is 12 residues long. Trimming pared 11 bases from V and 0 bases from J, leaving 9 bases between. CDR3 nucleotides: TGTGCCTTAAGCGATAGCACAGATACGCAGTATTTT. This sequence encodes CALSDSTDTQYF.

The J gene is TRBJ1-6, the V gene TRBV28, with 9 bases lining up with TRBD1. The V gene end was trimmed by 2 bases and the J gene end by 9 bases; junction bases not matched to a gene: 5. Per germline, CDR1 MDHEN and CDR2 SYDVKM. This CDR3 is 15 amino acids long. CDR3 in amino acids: CASSLRGTGLSPLHF. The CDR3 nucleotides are TGTGCCAGCAGTTTAAGGGGGACAGGGCTTTCACCCCTCCACTTT. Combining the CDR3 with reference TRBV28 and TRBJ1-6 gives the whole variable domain DVKVTQSSRYLVKRTGEKVFLECVQDMDHENMFWYRQDPGLGLRLIYFSYDVKMKEKGDIPEGYSVSREKKERFSLILESASTNQTSMYLCASSLRGTGLSPLHFGNGTRLTVT.

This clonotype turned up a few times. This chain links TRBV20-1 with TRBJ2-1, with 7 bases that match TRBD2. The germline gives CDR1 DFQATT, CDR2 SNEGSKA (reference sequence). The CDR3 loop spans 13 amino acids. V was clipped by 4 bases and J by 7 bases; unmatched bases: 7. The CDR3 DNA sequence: TGCAGTGCTACCAGGGACTACGGTAATGAGCAGTTCTTC. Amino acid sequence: CSATRDYGNEQFF.

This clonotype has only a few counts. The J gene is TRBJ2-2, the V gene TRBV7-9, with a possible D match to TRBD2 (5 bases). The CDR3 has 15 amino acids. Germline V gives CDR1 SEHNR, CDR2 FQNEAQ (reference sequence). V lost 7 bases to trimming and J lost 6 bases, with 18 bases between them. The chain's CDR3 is CASIPLGRRSGELFF. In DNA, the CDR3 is TGTGCCAGCATCCCACTAGGCAGAAGGTCCGGGGAGCTGTTTTTT.